This T cell receptor (beta chain) was captured in a study of T-cell reconstitution after alpha-beta-depleted transplantation in children. Unique molecular identifiers tagged the TCRbeta library. TCRdb processed the PCR reads anew with MiXCR; each CDR3 protein has one entry. This table has around 380,000 distinct CDR3 sequences, roughly a tenth appearing once. Germline loops: CDR1 SGHDN, CDR2 FVKESK. The V gene lost 4 bases and the J gene lost 0 bases, with 10 bases spanning the gap. This CDR3 contains 14 residues. This clonotype appeared many times. The sequencing here drew on PBMCs from the stem cell graft donor, taken from the stem cell graft. This TCR came from a human donor who donated a stem cell graft to a child with acute myeloid leukemia. This rearrangement joins TRBV14 to TRBJ2-7; D is uncertain. CDR3 DNA sequence: TGTGCCAGCAGCCGACGTTGCGTCTCCTACGAGCAGTACGTC. This gives the protein CASSRRCVSYEQYV.